The 6 T cell receptor beta chains below come from one sample, sequenced in a study of blood T cell repertoires in COVID-19. Libraries were prepared by immunoSEQ multiplex PCR; TCRdb keeps only in-frame clonotypes and omits some of them. The sample holds hundreds of thousands of clones; approximately 78% are singletons and the top ten take approximately 13%. Material: peripheral blood. The source of these receptors is an older woman with active or convalescent COVID-19.

The rearrangement joins TRBV10-3 to TRBJ2-7; 7 bases fit TRBD2. The CDR3 totals 14 residues. Germline values: CDR1 ENHRY, CDR2 SYGVKD. The junction had 5 bases not matched to a gene; V was cut back by 6 bases and J by 0 bases. For the CDR3, the DNA is TGTGCCATCAGCGGACTAGGGCCCTCCTACGAGCAGTACTTC. It specifies CAISGLGPSYEQYF.

J is TRBJ2-3 and V is TRBV6-5; 11 bases are a match to TRBD2. Germline assignment: CDR1 MNHEY and CDR2 SVGAGI. This CDR3 is 14 amino acids long. J gave up 2 bases and V 8 bases, and 3 bases lay outside the gene matches. CDR3 loop: CASELAGVTDTQYF. CDR3 bases: TGTGCCAGCGAACTAGCGGGGGTCACAGATACGCAGTATTTT.

The genes are TRBV30 and TRBJ2-6; D is uncertain. The CDR3 runs to 16 residues. The ends were cut back, 3 bases at V and 1 base at J, with 13 bases in the middle. The V gene's germline CDR1 is GTSNPN and CDR2 SVGIG (reference sequence). The CDR3 reads CAWSPTSSSGANVLTF. Written as DNA, the CDR3 is TGTGCCTGGAGCCCCACGTCGAGTTCTGGGGCCAACGTCCTGACTTTC.

The chain couples TRBV5-1 to TRBJ1-5; D unclear. The CDR3 is 15 amino acids. Trimming left V 0 bases short and J 6 bases short, with 13 bases between. The germline gives CDR1 SGHRS, CDR2 YFSETQ. The CDR3 nucleotides are TGCGCCAGCAGCTTGGAGGGTGGTGAGGGTCAGCCCCAGCATTTT. It is translated as CASSLEGGEGQPQHF.

V usage is TRBV12-3 or TRBV12-4 and J usage is TRBJ1-2; tentative D call: TRBD1 (5 bases). Trimming shortened V by 4 bases and J by 7 bases, and 10 bases separated the two germline ends. The CDR3 spans 12 residues. The CDR3 DNA sequence: TGTGCCAGCAGTTACTCAGGGTTTGGCTACACCTTC. It specifies CASSYSGFGYTF.

The chain uses TRBV30 and TRBJ1-6; 10 nucleotides agree with TRBD1. This CDR3 has 15 amino acids. Germline loops: CDR1 GTSNPN, CDR2 SVGIG (reference sequence). Losses at the gene ends were 1 base for V and 10 bases for J; bases not matched to a gene: 7. The CDR3 nucleotides read TGTGCCTGGAGTGATGGACAGGGGGTTGGGTCACCCCTCCACTTT. Its translation: CAWSDGQGVGSPLHF.